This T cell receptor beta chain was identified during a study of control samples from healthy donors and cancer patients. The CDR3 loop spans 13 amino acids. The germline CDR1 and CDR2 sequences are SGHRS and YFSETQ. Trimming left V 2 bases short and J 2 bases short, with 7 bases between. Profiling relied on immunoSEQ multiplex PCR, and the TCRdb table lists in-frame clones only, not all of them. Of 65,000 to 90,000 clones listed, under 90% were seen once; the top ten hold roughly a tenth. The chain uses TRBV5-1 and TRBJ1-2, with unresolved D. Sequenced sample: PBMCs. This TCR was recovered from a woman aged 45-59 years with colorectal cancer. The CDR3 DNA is TGCGCCAGCAGCTTAGTACAAAACTATGGCTACACCTTC. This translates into CASSLVQNYGYTF.